The 3 T cell receptor beta chains below come from one sample, sequenced in a study of blood T cell repertoires in COVID-19. Sequencing was performed with immunoSEQ multiplex PCR; in TCRdb, only in-frame clones are kept and a portion is missing. The sample has a few hundred thousand clones; 75% to 90% are singletons. The sequencing input was peripheral blood. These receptors originate from a woman between 70 and 85 years old with acute or convalescent COVID-19.

This sequence joins TRBV30 and TRBJ1-2; 7 nucleotides align to TRBD1. The V gene's germline CDR1 is GTSNPN and CDR2 SVGIG (reference sequence). The CDR3 covers 14 residues. The ends lost 3 bases at V and 6 bases at J; junction bases unmatched: 10. CDR3 amino acids: CAWRRQGFRNGYTF. For the CDR3, the DNA is TGTGCCTGGAGAAGACAGGGTTTTAGAAATGGCTACACCTTC. Full variable domain (rest looked up from reference TRBV30 and TRBJ1-2): SQTIHQWPATLVQPVGSPLSLECTVEGTSNPNLYWYRQAAGRGLQLLFYSVGIGQISSEVPQNLSASRPQDRQFILSSKKLLLSDSGFYLCAWRRQGFRNGYTFGSGTRLTVV.

CDR3 protein: CASSWGQGRSGELFF. The CDR3 DNA reads as TGCGCCAGCAGCTGGGGACAGGGGAGGTCCGGGGAGCTGTTTTTT. The gene calls are TRBV5-1 and TRBJ2-2; TRBD1 agrees at 10 bases. Trimming took 3 bases from V and 6 from J; bases not matched to a gene: 5. CDR1 is SGHRS and CDR2 is YFSETQ in the germline V gene. The CDR3 spans 15 residues. Drawing the rest from reference TRBV5-1 and TRBJ2-2, the complete variable domain is KAGVTQTPRYLIKTRGQQVTLSCSPISGHRSVSWYQQTPGQGLQFLFEYFSETQRNKGNFPGRFSGRQFSNSRSEMNVSTLELGDSALYLCASSWGQGRSGELFFGEGSRLTVL.

This rearrangement joins TRBV30 to TRBJ1-5, with D perhaps matching TRBD1 (5 bases). CDR3 length: 13 residues. V lost 2 bases, J lost 3 bases, and 8 bases lay in between. Looked up from germline, CDR1 is GTSNPN and CDR2 is SVGIG (reference sequence). This CDR3 is CAWSQGNNQPQHF. Written as DNA, the CDR3 is TGTGCCTGGAGTCAGGGAAACAATCAGCCCCAGCATTTT. Filled out from reference TRBV30 and TRBJ1-5, the complete variable domain reads SQTIHQWPATLVQPVGSPLSLECTVEGTSNPNLYWYRQAAGRGLQLLFYSVGIGQISSEVPQNLSASRPQDRQFILSSKKLLLSDSGFYLCAWSQGNNQPQHFGDGTRLSIL.